This TCR beta chain derives from a study of shared clonotypes between healthy human individuals. Trimming took off 0 bases at V and 0 bases at J, with 9 bases between the two ends. Germline V gives CDR1 SGHDT, CDR2 YYEEEE. The CDR3 sequence is 16 residues long. Deep-level assay runs were performed. It was across several immunoSEQ plates that each subset's genomic DNA was evenly split. The protocol was immunoSEQ multiplex PCR, while the TCRdb copy is restricted to in-frame clones and leaves out a portion. The table records roughly 2.5 million clones, over 85% of them present only once. Material for sequencing was naive CD4+ T cells sorted from blood. Stated subset: CD45RA+ positively selected. This chain joins TRBV5-6 and TRBJ2-2; D might be TRBD1 (5 bases). The sequence came from a man between 18 and 35 years old in good health. The CDR3 coding sequence is TGTGCCAGCAGCTTGGGACAGTATGCGAACACCGGGGAGCTGTTTTTT. It specifies CASSLGQYANTGELFF.